The present TCR beta chain was sequenced within a study of T cell responses to AZD1222 COVID-19 vaccine. Study-level results: Clonal diversity was possibly underestimated; the donors were predominantly white British and more often female. Once two AZD1222 doses were given, Spike-specific TCR breadth and depth went up. Only 5 or 6 people who got AZD1222 tested seropositive at baseline. Per reports, nearly half of all spike-specific TCRs target regions that are unmutated in variants.

In this sample, this clone turned up once. Its antigen is unknown. With V trimmed by 2 bases and J by 11 bases, 6 bases remained unmatched. The V gene's germline CDR1 is KGHSH and CDR2 LQKENI. CDR3 length: 15 residues. The assay was immunoSEQ multiplex PCR, and TCRdb's table has in-frame clones only and misses some. This table holds 150,000 to 200,000 clones, about nine tenths found once. Sequencing used peripheral blood, obtained on day 0 of AZD1222 vaccination. The chain recombines TRBV18 with TRBJ2-2; 12 bases map to TRBD1. The receptor's source is an adult in good health. This CDR3 reads CASSPGTGGRQELFF. CDR3 nucleotide sequence: TGTGCCAGCTCACCAGGGACAGGGGGCCGGCAAGAGCTGTTTTTT. Variable domain in full (rest from reference TRBV18 and TRBJ2-2): NAGVMQNPRHLVRRRGQEARLRCSPMKGHSHVYWYRQLPEEGLKFMVYLQKENIIDESGMPKERFSAEFPKEGPSILRIQQVVRGDSAAYFCASSPGTGGRQELFFGEGSRLTVL.